Sequencing of this T cell receptor (beta chain) was carried out in a study of blood T cell repertoires in COVID-19. Profiling relied on immunoSEQ multiplex PCR, and the TCRdb table lists in-frame clones only, not all of them. The sample lists about 120,000 clones, over 60% occurring once. Germline CDR1 is SGHTA and CDR2 is FQGNSA. Trimming took off 5 bases at V and 5 bases at J, with 12 bases between the two ends. The CDR3 sequence is 13 residues long. This clone was seen a few times. The sample taken for sequencing was peripheral blood. The chain combines TRBV7-2 with TRBJ2-5; the D is unclear. The TCR originated in a man aged 35 to 55 with active or convalescent COVID-19. CDR3 nucleotide sequence: TGTGCCAGCAGCCCCCGGGTAGATGAGACCCAGTACTTC. Translation gives CASSPRVDETQYF.